This TCR beta chain is from a study of shared clonotypes between healthy human individuals (dated by TCRdb to the early 2020s). For context, the study as a whole: A few men and two women, aged 18 to 49 years, made up the cohort. For each donor, CD4 naive and CD4 memory were each given three plates, CD8 naive was given two plates, and CD8 memory was given one plate. To estimate repertoire size and how much clonotype sharing occurs between individuals, the study deeply sequenced the blood TCR repertoires of 4 to 6 healthy adults. To increase sequencing depth and limit assay-specific biases, different laboratories used diverse techniques to prepare libraries and sequence TCR repertoires. Each donor's leukapheresis produced roughly between roughly 0.9 and 9 billion PBMCs.

CDR1 and CDR2 are drawn from the germline V gene: LGHNA, YNFKEQ. V trim: 1 base; J trim: 2 bases; unmatched bases: 7. The CDR3, from cysteine to phenylalanine, totals 16 residues. The kept DNA is CDR3 alone, 48 bases in frame from the first base. The donors were healthy, HIV-negative adults with no recently reported acute infections or vaccinations. Every donor was a Caucasian adult residing in Nashville, Tennessee, USA. CD4+ T cells were enriched through magnetic negative selection, after which naive cells were positively selected on CD45RA and the remaining negative fraction served as the memory subset. Blood was obtained by leukapheresis, after which PBMCs were separated by Ficoll-Histopaque density gradient centrifugation and cryopreserved in liquid nitrogen vapor phase. Analytical flow cytometry was used to check the purity and quantity of each magnetically sorted T cell population. From each sorted fraction, genomic DNA was isolated and quantified by UV absorbance on a Nanodrop 2000c.

Using the deep immunoSEQ assay, TCR CDR3 regions were amplified from genomic DNA by multiplex PCR. For each cell subset, the extracted genomic DNA was distributed evenly across all wells of several immunoSEQ 96-well plates, and each plate served as one replicate. Each replicate PCR for sorted subsets received about 220 ng genomic DNA, equal to 30,000 or so T cell genomes. Purified libraries were measured with a Qubit 3.0 fluorometer, size-checked on a Bioanalyzer 2100, and measured again with the KAPA Library Quantification kit. Every immunoSEQ 96-well plate was sequenced on a dedicated single-read 150-cycle Illumina NextSeq 550 flow cell. In the original analysis: The immunoSEQ output contained only junctional sequences without quality scores, so filtering could not match that applied to full-length reads. To assign V/J genes and CDR3, sequences were annotated against IMGT germline references using PyIR, a Python wrapper for IgBLAST v1.9. Reads were removed for weak V/J assignments (E-value above 1e-6), missing CDR3, stop codons, out-of-frame junctions, or ambiguous translated residues. V3J clonotypes were defined as sequences sharing the same inferred V gene, J gene, and CDR3 amino acid sequence. Percentage overlap between repertoires was calculated by dividing the number of shared unique clonotypes by the size of the smaller repertoire. RTK rarefaction, the Chao1 estimator, and Recon v2.1 estimates of unobserved clonotypes were used to assess repertoire richness. OLGA was used to compute generation probabilities for all TCRbeta clonotypes that the gDNA method yielded from a handful of donors. In TCRdb, the immuneACCESS table is reduced to in-frame sequences with V and J assigned. These tables do not hold every clone; where another copy was compared, an unresolved V gene accounts for under half, and the others remain unexplained. V and J calls and clone size are copied from that table; D and trimming were computed from the DNA. The sample contains some 660,000 clones, around four fifths of them found a single time. The biggest ten clones account for around 1.8% of the sample.

What the work shows at the level of the full study, not this receptor alone: Sampling was restricted to blood, and TCR repertoires in tissue are likely to differ from TCR repertoires in blood. Rarefaction of sorted-subset datasets indicated incomplete sequencing despite the large sequencing depth. Across a few donors, around 5% of naive CD4, 3% to 3.5% of naive CD8, about 2.3% of memory CD4, and 0.4% of memory CD8 clonotypes were shared. Based on pairwise subsampling, the degree of clonotype sharing among donors was expected to be affected by sequencing depth. Naive subsets generally had larger estimated clonotype richness than memory subsets did. Clonotypes shared by all four sorted-subset donors showed higher generation probabilities than non-shared clonotypes. Because the study included only a small number of donors, the genetic and exposure-history diversity represented was limited.

Worth noting for this clone: The specificity of this receptor is unknown. One base away there is no much larger clone; base qualities are not given.

The specimen sequenced was memory CD4+ T cells sorted from blood. Taken with the paper, the label for cell subset or site translates to: CD45RA-negative fraction. In this chain, TRBV4-2 is recombined with TRBJ2-7, and TRBD2 aligns with 8 junction nucleotides. This TCR was sampled from a woman aged 30 to 39 in good health. In nucleotides, the sequence is TGTGCCAGCAGCCAAGTGCCTAGCGGGTCCACCTACGAGCAGTACTTC. This yields the protein CASSQVPSGSTYEQYF.